Detailed here is one TCR beta chain. Clones were read by immunoSEQ multiplex PCR, and TCRdb kept only the in-frame ones, dropping some. In the table there are more than 550,000 clones, approximately 77% of which are singletons. The data were obtained in a study of shared clonotypes between healthy human individuals. The clonotype was recovered from a woman in her twenties or thirties in good health. The sequencing sample was made of memory CD4+ T cells sorted from blood. Subset here: CD45RA-negative fraction.

The CDR3 DNA reads as TGTGCCAGCAGTCGGACTAGCGGCACCGGGGAGCTGTTTTTT. Its translation: CASSRTSGTGELFF. The chain joins TRBV6-6 to TRBJ2-2, with 10 positions matching TRBD2. The length of the CDR3 is 14 residues. In germline, CDR1 is MNHNY, CDR2 SVGAGI (reference sequence). After removal of 5 bases from V and 4 bases from J, the junction contained 1 base not matched to a gene.